The 2 T cell receptor beta chains in this list originate from one sample, sequenced in a study of CD8 T cells in ankylosing spondylitis. TCRdb reprocessed the 5' RACE reads via MiXCR and lists one record per CDR3 protein. The sample shows 200,000 or so distinct CDR3 sequences, 13% of them seen only once. The material sequenced was blood, either unsorted or a sorted T cell fraction (not recorded which). These receptors were taken from a female donor with ankylosing spondylitis or in good health (not recorded which).

This clonotype has a count of ten or more. V usage is TRBV19 and J usage is TRBJ2-1; either TRBD1 or TRBD2 may supply D (5 bases each). Per germline, CDR1 LNHDA and CDR2 SQIVND (reference sequence). Between the trimmed V and J ends, which lost 4 bases and 7 bases, there was a span of 17 bases. The CDR3 contains 15 residues. CDR3 sequence reads: CASSKFRQSGNEQFF. CDR3 bases: TGTGCCAGTAGTAAATTCCGACAGTCGGGGAATGAGCAGTTCTTC. The whole variable domain, remainder taken from reference TRBV19 and TRBJ2-1, is DGGITQSPKYLFRKEGQNVTLSCEQNLNHDAMYWYRQDPGQGLRLIYYSQIVNDFQKGDIAEGYSVSREKKESFPLTVTSAQKNPTAFYLCASSKFRQSGNEQFFGPGTRLTVL.

This clonotype was seen ten or more times. The chain is built from TRBV7-3 and TRBJ2-7; D is unclear. Germline CDR1 is SGHTA and CDR2 is FQGTGA. V was shortened by 0 bases and J by 5 bases, with 11 bases between the two germline ends. The CDR3 totals 14 residues. CDR3 sequence reads: CASSLTSHDNEQYF. CDR3 nucleotide sequence: TGTGCCAGCAGCTTAACCTCTCATGACAACGAGCAGTACTTC.